The sequence of this T cell receptor beta chain was determined in a study of T cell responses to AZD1222 COVID-19 vaccine. This clone came up a few times. Sequencing was performed with immunoSEQ multiplex PCR; in TCRdb, only in-frame clones are kept and a portion is missing. The table lists 120,000 to 150,000 clones, 85% to 90% of them singletons. Germline CDR1 reads SNHLY; CDR2 reads FYNNEI. This CDR3 contains 12 residues. V was clipped by 6 bases and J by 3 bases; unmatched bases: 1. This chain connects TRBV2 to TRBJ2-7; 8 nucleotides line up with TRBD1. This sequence originates from an adult who received the AZD1222 COVID-19 vaccine. The sample in question was peripheral blood, obtained 28 days after the second AZD1222 dose. In DNA form, the CDR3 reads TGTGCCAGCAGCGGACAGGGCTACGAGCAGTACTTC. Protein: CASSGQGYEQYF.